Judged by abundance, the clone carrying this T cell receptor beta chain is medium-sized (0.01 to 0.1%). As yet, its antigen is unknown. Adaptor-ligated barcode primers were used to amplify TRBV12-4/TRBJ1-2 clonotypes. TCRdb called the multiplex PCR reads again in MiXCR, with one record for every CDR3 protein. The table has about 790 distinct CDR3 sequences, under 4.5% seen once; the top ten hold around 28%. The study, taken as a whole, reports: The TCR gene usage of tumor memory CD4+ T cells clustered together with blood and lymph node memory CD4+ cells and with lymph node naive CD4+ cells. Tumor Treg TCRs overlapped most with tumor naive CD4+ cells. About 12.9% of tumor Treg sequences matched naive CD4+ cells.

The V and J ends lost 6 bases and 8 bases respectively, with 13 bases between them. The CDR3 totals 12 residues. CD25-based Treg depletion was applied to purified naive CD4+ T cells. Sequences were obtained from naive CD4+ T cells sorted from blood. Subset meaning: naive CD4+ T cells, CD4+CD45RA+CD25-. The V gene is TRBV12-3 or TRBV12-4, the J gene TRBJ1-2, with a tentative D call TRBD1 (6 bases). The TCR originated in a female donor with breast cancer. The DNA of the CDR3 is TGTGCCAGCAGCGCAAGACAGGCCGGCTACACCTTC. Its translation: CASSARQAGYTF.